The T cell receptor beta chain described here comes from a study of cytomegalovirus exposure and HLA in healthy donors (dated by TCRdb to between 2016 and 2019). General notes on the study: An earlier analysis of approximately 590 of the donors reported about 250 Gb of sequence data and some 120 million unique TCR beta sequences from 190 million or so T cells. Because of strong linkage in the cohort, four or five DR-DQ haplotypes were treated as single units for association and clustering. HLA typing included class I and class II loci at four-digit resolution. The study was designed to test whether signatures of past pathogen exposure could be identified by cataloging public T cell receptors. Every discovery cohort repertoire had been produced on one sequencing platform. Besides the first cohort of roughly 660 subjects, a separate validation cohort made up of 95 to 150 different subjects was used. An earlier analysis of around 580 of the donors used high-throughput TCR beta sequencing to judge whether each TCR beta V gene segment behaved as functional or pseudogenic. Of the roughly 400 genotyped donors, roughly 80% were placed in the genetic ancestry cluster associated with self-reported Caucasian donors. Donor age, sex, ethnicity and CMV serostatus were compiled alongside the repertoire data. Across 398 genotyped donors of the cohort, an average of roughly 250,000 unique TCR beta nucleotide sequences per donor were sequenced, and roughly 18% of those sequences were non-productive. The later analysis used no new phenotypic data to find candidate immune exposures, relying instead on TCR beta sequences and their occurrence across donors. Typing coverage differed by locus: A, B, C, DRB1 and DQB1 were typed in roughly 620-630 donors, DQA1 in around 500, DPA1 in some 570, and DPB1 in about 450. The study combined high-throughput TCR immunosequencing, statistical association of individual TCRs with disease status, and machine learning to predict cytomegalovirus infection status. In a later genetic analysis, genome-wide SNP genotypes for about three fifths of the roughly 670 donors were used, and that subset was treated as a discovery cohort. A later analysis re-examined previously published TCR beta repertoires from about 700 donors and added high-resolution HLA genotyping to investigate patterns of TCR occurrence. An early release covering some 640 HLA-typed donors comprised roughly 300 gigabases of sequencing data and 65 million to 100 million unique TCR sequences. The T cell repertoires of 666 subjects were profiled by immunosequencing and related to cytomegalovirus serostatus. Overall results and qualifications from the work: HLA typing was unavailable for some donors at each locus, so association tests used only the typed subset. According to a later analysis, most CMV-associated TCR beta chains appeared to be HLA-restricted, and the HLA associations seemed to be driven largely by CMV exposure. Broadly in line with IMGT annotations, most TCR beta V segments showed up in productive rearrangements about 87% or about 30% of the time in an earlier analysis of approximately 640 of the donors. In a later analysis, around 15,000 TCR beta sequences were associated with specific HLA alleles at a false discovery rate of 0.05. The sequencing pipeline was judged likely to have produced a cluster of highly shared sequence variants as a technical artifact. This cohort had only TCR beta chains sequenced, and the lack of alpha or paired-chain data limited which features could be detected. The earlier analysis of about 600 of the donors excluded some 15 rarely observed V segments, including chromosome 9 orphons, because counts were too low. V-gene and J-gene trimming of TCR beta chains was associated with a missense DCLRE1C variant in a later genetic analysis, and the association was replicated in an independent cohort. A total of fewer than 200 TCR beta chains were listed by the study as associated with cytomegalovirus. Cytomegalovirus status was reported to be diagnosed by the classifier with high specificity and sensitivity in both the original and validation cohorts. The authors suggested that the approach could potentially be extended to other disease states and immunological phenotypes. In a later analysis, TCR association rates were found to vary across HLA loci, with the most associated TCRs seen for DRB1 alleles and the fewest for HLA-C alleles. Linkage disequilibrium might explain the correlated functional status among segregating V segments, but an unknown experimental factor could not be excluded. According to a later genetic analysis, donors in an Asian-associated ancestry cluster had fewer N-insertions in productive TCRs than the approximately 630-donor mean. A few of the identified cytomegalovirus-associated TCR beta chains were confirmed in vitro to be specific for cytomegalovirus antigens. Immune exposure information for the cohort was limited to CMV serostatus. While some public TCRs were present in many individuals, most TCR sequences turned up only very rarely across donors. When HLA alleles, especially DR and DQ, strongly co-occurred, attributing TCR associations to individual alleles was difficult. Some IMGT-functional V segments, including TRBV6-2 and TRBV6-3, could not be told apart with the 87-base-pair reads, so those segments were excluded. In a later analysis, HLA-associated TCR beta chains showed more clonal expansion and lower generation probabilities than non-associated chains that were equally common. Presence/absence analyses assumed roughly uniform sequencing depth across donors, an assumption that may not hold. Several of the top co-occurrence clusters appeared to be linked to parvovirus B19, influenza, CMV and Epstein-Barr virus, according to a later analysis. A further reported finding was that TCR beta sequences accurately predicted the HLA-A and HLA-B alleles for most subjects in the first cohort.

CDR1 and CDR2 were assigned from the germline V gene (reference sequence) as GTSNPN and SVGIG. Including the terminal cysteine and phenylalanine, the CDR3 comprises 12 residues. Only the CDR3 region is kept as DNA, spanning 36 bases read in frame from base 1. Deletion took 0 bases off V and 4 bases off J, with a span of 6 bases between the germline ends. In total, 630 or so healthy bone marrow donors made up the cohort. At the time of sampling, all cohort members were nominally healthy, though unrecorded immune exposures were likely present. The donor tested CMV seronegative and was one of the 352 seronegative cohort members. A peripheral blood sample was collected from each donor, and TCR beta sequencing was performed on peripheral blood mononuclear cells. The Qiagen DNeasy Blood Extraction Kit was used to extract genomic DNA from the blood cell samples. In the case of this clone: Its binding antigen is unknown. No clone much larger than this one lies a single base away; base qualities are absent. Additional DNA sequences in this sample encode the identical CDR3.

Receptor libraries were prepared by the immunoSEQ multiplex PCR assay. For the multiplex PCR, a mixture combining 60 forward primers for TCR Vbeta segments and 13 reverse primers for TCR Jbeta segments was used. The CDR3 region of rearranged TCR beta genes was amplified from genomic DNA with a multiplex PCR assay. The Illumina HiSeq System was used to sequence the amplified TCR beta libraries as 87-base-pair reads. The paper's data handling went like this. A later analysis tallied tens of millions of unique TCR beta chains across the 550 to 850 repertoires, and some 10 million of those chains were shared by two or more donors. Raw reads were error-corrected and collapsed into unique sequences by a nearest-neighbor algorithm in which closely related sequences were merged to remove PCR and sequencing errors. V, D and J gene segments were assigned by aligning CDR3 sequences to IMGT reference sequences. Each retained sequence needed at least a six-nucleotide match to both a V gene segment and a J gene segment. A rearrangement counted as productive if the CDR3 had no stop codons and remained in frame with V and J, and every other rearrangement counted as non-productive. CDR3 was defined according to IMGT convention as the region running from the second conserved V-encoded cysteine to the conserved J-encoded phenylalanine. Sequences without an unambiguous match to a single V gene segment were excluded from the earlier analysis of 587 of the donors. In an earlier analysis of about 590 of the donors, a V segment was called functional when productive rearrangements were above 56.7%, and segregating when the standard deviation between donors exceeded 5%. A statistical classification framework was built to diagnose cytomegalovirus status from the catalog of TCR beta chain sequences. In a later analysis, V and J genes were assigned by comparing TCR nucleotide sequences against IMGT/GENE-DB human TR gene sequences. The TCRdist pipeline was used in a later analysis to assign CDR3 sequences and most-parsimonious VDJ recombination scenarios. In a later analysis, each TCR beta chain was defined by its CDR3 amino acid sequence together with its V-gene family, and reads lacking a unique V-gene family were excluded. As a way to deal with suspected cross-contamination and a sequencing artifact, a later analysis dropped 450 to 600 nucleotide sequences that were highly shared and had low generation probability. In a later analysis, a clonal expansion index for each public chain was calculated from normalized within-repertoire ranks of inferred template counts. Generation probabilities in a later analysis came from a VDJ recombination model fitted to out-of-frame rearrangements, and those results were checked against IGoR. In a later analysis, TCR-TCR, TCR-HLA and TCR-CMV co-occurrence was scored with hypergeometric tests, and a repertoire-size bias correction was applied to TCR pairs. A later analysis estimated false discovery rates by permuting HLA or CMV assignments 20 times. A later analysis grouped co-occurring TCRs with DBSCAN, adding TCRdist sequence similarity when clustering within HLA-allele-positive subsets. Repertoires with fewer than 30,000 or more than 120,000 public chains were left out of co-occurrence clustering, as were a few repertoires with anomalous nucleotide sharing. TCRdb provides this immuneACCESS table in a form limited to in-frame rearrangements. Some clones are lacking; in checked studies, under half of them reflect an unresolved V gene, and why the rest are absent is not known. From that table come the V and J calls and clone size; the DNA was used to work out D and trimming. The sample yields 150,000 to 200,000 clones; 75% to 85% were counted once. The ten top clones hold 0.65% of the sample.

The clonotype was recovered from a boy under 18 in good health and CMV-seronegative. Input material: PBMCs. The sequence is built from TRBV30 and TRBJ1-2, and possibly TRBD1, on 5 matching bases. The CDR3 sequence is CAWSVGGYGYTF. At the DNA level, the sequence is TGTGCCTGGAGTGTGGGGGGCTATGGCTACACCTTC.